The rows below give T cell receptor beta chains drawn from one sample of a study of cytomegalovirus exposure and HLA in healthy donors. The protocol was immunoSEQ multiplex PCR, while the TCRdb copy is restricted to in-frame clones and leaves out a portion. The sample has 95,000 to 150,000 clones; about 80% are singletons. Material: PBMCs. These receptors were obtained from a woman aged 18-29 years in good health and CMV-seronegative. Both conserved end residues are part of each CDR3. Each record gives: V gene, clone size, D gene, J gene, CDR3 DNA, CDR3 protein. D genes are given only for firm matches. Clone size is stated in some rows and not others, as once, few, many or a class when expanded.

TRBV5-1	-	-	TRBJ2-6	TGCGCCAGCAGATTACAGCTCTCTGGGGCCAACGTCCTGACTTTC	CASRLQLSGANVLTF
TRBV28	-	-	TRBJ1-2	TGTGCCAGCAGTTTATCCACAGGGCGGGTGAGGGGCTACACCTTC	CASSLSTGRVRGYTF
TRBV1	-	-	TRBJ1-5	TGCACCAGCAGCCAAGCTCCTCACGGGGATGGCAATCAGCCCCAGCATTTT	CTSSQAPHGDGNQPQHF
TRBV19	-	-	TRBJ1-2	TGTGCCTGCTCACGGGAGACACACTATGGCTACACCTTC	CACSRETHYGYTF
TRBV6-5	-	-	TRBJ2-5	TGTGCCAGCTTCGGGGGAGAGACCCAGTACTTC	CASFGGETQYF
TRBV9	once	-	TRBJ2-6	TGTGCCAGCAAAAGCTGGGCCAACGGCCTGACTTTC	CASKSWANGLTF
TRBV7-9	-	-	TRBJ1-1	TGTGCCAGCAGCCAAGCAAGGACAAGTATGAACACTGAAGCTTTCTTT	CASSQARTSMNTEAFF
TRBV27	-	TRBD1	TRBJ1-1	TGTGCCAGCAGTTTATATACAGGGGGCGCGTGGACTGAAGCTTTCTTT	CASSLYTGGAWTEAFF
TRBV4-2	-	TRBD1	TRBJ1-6	TGTGCCAGCAGCCCCCGGGACAGGCCTGATTCACCCCTCCACTTT	CASSPRDRPDSPLHF
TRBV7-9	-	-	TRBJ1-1	TGTGCCAGCAGCCCCCGCGGCACTGAAGCTTTCTTT	CASSPRGTEAFF
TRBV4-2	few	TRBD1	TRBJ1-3	TGTGCCAGCAGCCGGGGACAGGTCCCTTACTCTGGAAACACCATATATTTT	CASSRGQVPYSGNTIYF
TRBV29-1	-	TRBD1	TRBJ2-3	TGCAGCGCTTCGGGGACAGGGGGGATCACAGATACGCAGTATTTT	CSASGTGGITDTQYF
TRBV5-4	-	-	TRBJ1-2	TGTGCCAGCAGCTTACAGGTACAGAACTATGGCTACACCTTC	CASSLQVQNYGYTF
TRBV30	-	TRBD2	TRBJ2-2	TGTGCCGGCGGGGGGACGAACACCGGGGAGCTGTTTTTT	CAGGGTNTGELFF
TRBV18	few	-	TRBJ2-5	TGTGCCAGCTCACCACGCGGTCTGGAGACCCAGTACTTC	CASSPRGLETQYF
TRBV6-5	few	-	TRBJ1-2	TGTGCCAGCAGAGGACAGACTAACTATGGCTACACCTTC	CASRGQTNYGYTF